This passage covers 30 T cell receptor beta chains from one sample sequenced in a study of blood T cell repertoires in COVID-19. TCRdb's copy holds only in-frame clones and misses some; the assay was immunoSEQ multiplex PCR. The sample has 390,000 or so clones; roughly 89% are singletons. The source material was PBMCs or T cells enriched from blood (not recorded which). These receptors all come from a woman between 50 and 59 years old who had recovered from COVID-19.

The J gene is TRBJ2-3, the V gene TRBV2; possible D gene TRBD1, 6 bases. Trimming shortened V by 4 bases and J by 2 bases, and 10 bases separated the two germline ends. The CDR3 covers 14 residues. CDR1 SNHLY and CDR2 FYNNEI come from the germline V gene. The CDR3 sequence is CASSGQGSTDTQYF. In DNA form, the CDR3 reads TGTGCCAGCAGTGGGCAGGGGTCCACAGATACGCAGTATTTT.

This clone came up a few times. V gene TRBV19 combines with J gene TRBJ1-1; 7 nucleotides align to TRBD1. CDR1 is LNHDA, CDR2 SQIVND, per germline (reference sequence). The V and J ends lost 8 bases and 0 bases, in that order; junction bases with no gene match: 9. The CDR3 has 15 amino acids. This chain's CDR3 is CASYRGAHMNTEAFF. Here the CDR3 DNA reads TGTGCCAGTTACAGGGGAGCTCATATGAACACTGAAGCTTTCTTT.

J is TRBJ2-5 and V is TRBV7-6; 8 bases align to TRBD2. Germline V lookup: CDR1 SGHVS, CDR2 FNYEAQ. The CDR3 spans 13 residues. V was clipped by 4 bases and J by 5 bases; unmatched bases: 3. Written as DNA, the CDR3 is TGTGCCAGCAGCTACGGACTAGCCGAGACCCAGTACTTC. It is translated as CASSYGLAETQYF.

The chain links TRBV28 to TRBJ2-1; 11 positions agree with TRBD1. The CDR3 length is 14 residues. Germline CDR1 MDHEN, CDR2 SYDVKM. V gave up 5 bases and J gave up 8 bases; unmatched junction bases: 5. For the CDR3, the DNA is TGTGCCAGCAGTCCTTGGACAGGGGGCGATGAGCAGTTCTTC. This encodes CASSPWTGGDEQFF.

The genes are TRBV6-5 and TRBJ1-5, with D unclear. Germline CDR1 is MNHEY and CDR2 is SVGAGI. V lost 7 bases and J lost 0, with 10 bases in between. CDR3 length: 14 residues. CDR3 bases: TGTGCCAGCAAGAAGACACTTAGCAATCAGCCCCAGCATTTT. This gives the protein CASKKTLSNQPQHF.

This clone was detected a few times. This chain uses TRBV19 with TRBJ2-4, with TRBD2 matching over 8 bases. The germline V gene has CDR1 LNHDA and CDR2 SQIVND (reference sequence). The CDR3 totals 13 residues. Trimming removed 8 bases from V and 2 bases from J; junction bases left unmatched: 2. CDR3 loop: CASRGGSKNIQYF. CDR3 nucleotide sequence: TGTGCCAGTCGGGGGGGATCCAAAAACATTCAGTACTTC.

This clone has a handful of counts. The CDR3, as DNA: TGTGCCAGCAGCTTAGCCGACACGGAAGGCTACACCTTC. Protein sequence: CASSLADTEGYTF. This rearrangement joins TRBV7-8 to TRBJ1-2, with no clear D. Trimming took 0 bases from V and 8 from J, leaving 10 bases between them. The length of the CDR3 is 13 residues. Germline CDR1 and CDR2: SGHVS and FQNEAQ.

The chain has TRBV12-5 and TRBJ2-1, with TRBD2 as a possible D gene (6 bases). V dropped 5 bases and J dropped 15 bases, with 17 bases sitting between them. Germline V gene sequence: CDR1 LGHNT, CDR2 FRNRAP. The CDR3 is 12 amino acids. The CDR3 nucleotides read TGTGCTAGTGGTGGGAAGACGGCGGGGTGGTTCTTC. This translates into CASGGKTAGWFF.

This chain connects TRBV27 to TRBJ2-3, with 10 bases that match TRBD2. The CDR3 consists of 21 residues. V was pared by 6 bases and J by 0 bases, with 21 bases of the junction left unmatched. Germline V CDR1 and CDR2: MNHEY, SMNVEV (reference sequence). CDR3 coding DNA: TGTGCCAGCAGCCCTTCTACGGGGTTGCTAGCGGGGGTGACTAGCACAGATACGCAGTATTTT. Translating it yields CASSPSTGLLAGVTSTDTQYF.

V and J are TRBV6-5 and TRBJ2-7; TRBD2 might be the D (5 bases). Germline loops: CDR1 MNHEY, CDR2 SVGAGI. The germline V and J ends were trimmed by 0 bases and 3 bases, with 12 bases remaining between them. This CDR3 is 15 amino acids long. For the CDR3, the DNA is TGTGCCAGCAGTTACTCGAGGGAGTCCATCTACGAGCAGTACTTC. Translated, it gives CASSYSRESIYEQYF.

V is TRBV19 and J is TRBJ2-2, with 7 bases matching TRBD2. This CDR3 spans 16 amino acids. From germline, CDR1 is LNHDA and CDR2 SQIVND (reference sequence). The V segment lost 6 bases and the J segment 1 base; nucleotides outside the gene matches: 8. In nucleotides, the CDR3 is TGTGCCAGTAGCCCCCATGGGGGGGGGAACACCGGGGAGCTGTTTTTT. It codes for CASSPHGGGNTGELFF.

The chain is built from TRBV12-5 and TRBJ1-1; D not resolved. V was pared by 2 bases and J by 3 bases, with 10 bases between. The CDR3 is made up of 14 amino acids. CDR1 and CDR2 (germline): LGHNT, FRNRAP. The CDR3 DNA reads as TGTGCTAGTGGTTTGTTCGGAGTGGACACTGAAGCTTTCTTT. Its translation is CASGLFGVDTEAFF.

V usage is TRBV4-2 and J usage is TRBJ1-1, with TRBD1 matching over 8 bases. CDR1 LGHNA and CDR2 YNFKEQ come from the germline V gene. The CDR3 consists of 17 residues. With V trimmed by 3 bases and J by 0 bases, 9 bases remained unmatched. The CDR3 DNA follows: TGTGCCAGCAGCCAGCTCCCACAGGGGGTCATGAACACTGAAGCTTTCTTT. Encoded protein: CASSQLPQGVMNTEAFF.

The CDR3 sequence is CATSPTEINTEAFF. The CDR3 bases are TGTGCCACCAGCCCCACAGAAATAAACACTGAAGCTTTCTTT. The chain combines TRBV15 with TRBJ1-1, with unresolved D. This CDR3 has 14 residues. CDR1 and CDR2 from the germline V gene are LNHNV and YYDKDF (reference sequence). Trimming pared 5 bases from V and 2 bases from J, leaving 12 bases between.

CDR3 nucleotides: TGTGCCAGCAGTGAAGGACAGGGGGGACATGAGCAGTTCTTC. Translated: CASSEGQGGHEQFF. J is TRBJ2-1 and V is TRBV6-1; TRBD1 agrees at 9 bases. This CDR3 is built from 14 residues. CDR1 is MNHNS, CDR2 SASEGT, per germline. V trimming: 1 base; J trimming: 8 bases; junction bases outside the gene matches: 3.

The chain is built from TRBV28 and TRBJ2-3; 7 bases fit TRBD2. V shed 7 bases, J shed 4 bases, and the junction held 8 bases outside the gene matches. Per germline, CDR1 MDHEN and CDR2 SYDVKM. The CDR3 is 14 residues long. Here the CDR3 DNA reads TGTGCCAGCACCACACCCCTAGCGGCAGATACGCAGTATTTT. It is translated as CASTTPLAADTQYF.

The genes are TRBV7-2 and TRBJ1-3; a possible D gene is TRBD1 (5 bases). V lost 2 bases and J 1 base, leaving 12 bases between the germline ends. Germline CDR1 SGHTA, CDR2 FQGNSA. CDR3 size: 16 residues. Written as DNA, the CDR3 is TGTGCCAGCAGCTTAAATCCCGGGGGTTCTGGAAACACCATATATTTT. Protein: CASSLNPGGSGNTIYF.

This chain joins TRBV7-8 and TRBJ2-5, with 8 bases matching TRBD2. The germline gives CDR1 SGHVS, CDR2 FQNEAQ. V shed 5 bases and J 5 bases; nucleotides not matched to a gene: 10. This CDR3 has 15 amino acids. The CDR3 loop reads CASSPHSGGGETQYF. The CDR3 DNA reads as TGTGCCAGCAGCCCCCACAGCGGGGGTGGCGAGACCCAGTACTTC.

This rearrangement joins TRBV4-1 to TRBJ1-2; D unresolved. The CDR3 extends over 16 amino acids. V shed 4 bases and J shed 1 base, with 16 bases lying between them. Germline CDR1 reads MGHRA; CDR2 reads YSYEKL. This chain's CDR3 is CASSPINGGINYGYTF. CDR3 sequence (DNA): TGCGCCAGCAGCCCTATAAATGGCGGGATTAACTATGGCTACACCTTC.

The gene calls are TRBV19 and TRBJ1-2; tentatively, D is TRBD1 (6 bases). The length of the CDR3 is 16 residues. V lost 6 bases, J lost 2 bases, and 19 bases lay in between. CDR1 and CDR2 (germline): LNHDA, SQIVND (reference sequence). Written as DNA, the CDR3 is TGTGCCAGTAGGGGGGAAAGACAGGACATGAACTATGGCTACACCTTC. This translates into CASRGERQDMNYGYTF.

Of note for this clone: The junction does not match germline at one end; this may be a read error. The V gene is TRBV30, the J gene TRBJ1-1; 10 bases map to TRBD1. The CDR3 totals 12 residues. In germline, CDR1 is GTSNPN, CDR2 SVGIG (reference sequence). CDR3 loop: CAGRTGGPEAFF. The CDR3 bases are TGTGCCGGGAGGACAGGGGGTCCTGAAGCTTTCTTT. The full variable domain, in which reference TRBV30 and TRBJ1-1 provide the parts outside the CDR3, is SQTIHQWPATLVQPVGSPLSLECTVEGTSNPNLYWYRQAAGRGLQLLFYSVGIGQISSEVPQNLSASRPQDRQFILSSKKLLLSDSGFYLCAGRTGGPEAFFGQGTRLTVV.

The chain carries TRBV29-1 and TRBJ1-1; 7 positions agree with TRBD1. Germline-derived CDR1 and CDR2 are SQVTM and ANQGSEA. Trimming took 4 bases from V and 0 from J; bases not matched to a gene: 8. The CDR3 sequence is 15 residues long. Written as DNA, the CDR3 is TGCAGCGTTGGAAGGGACAGACCTATGAACACTGAAGCTTTCTTT. It yields the protein CSVGRDRPMNTEAFF.

This sequence joins TRBV30 and TRBJ2-7; the match to TRBD1 covers 8 bases. Per germline, CDR1 GTSNPN and CDR2 SVGIG (reference sequence). The V gene end was trimmed by 0 bases and the J gene end by 2 bases; junction bases not matched to a gene: 3. The CDR3 loop spans 14 amino acids. The CDR3 region is CAWSVGRGPYEQYF. In nucleotides, the CDR3 is TGTGCCTGGAGTGTAGGCAGGGGGCCCTACGAGCAGTACTTC.

This chain links TRBV6-5 with TRBJ1-6; 9 nucleotides line up with TRBD1. The J segment lost 6 bases and the V segment lost 6 bases, leaving 6 bases of the junction unmatched. The length of the CDR3 is 15 residues. The germline CDR1 and CDR2 sequences are MNHEY and SVGAGI. The CDR3 DNA reads as TGTGCCAGCAGCCCGGGACAGGGTGTTAATTCACCCCTCCACTTT. As protein: CASSPGQGVNSPLHF.

This clone was counted a few times. The chain couples TRBV28 to TRBJ1-2; D perhaps matches TRBD1 (5 bases). The V gene lost 5 bases and the J gene lost 7 bases, with 11 bases spanning the gap. Per germline, CDR1 MDHEN and CDR2 SYDVKM. The CDR3 sequence is 12 residues long. The CDR3 DNA reads TGTGCCAGCAGTCCGGGGGGATCTGGCTACACCTTC. As protein: CASSPGGSGYTF.

V is TRBV29-1 and J is TRBJ2-1, with 10 bases aligning to TRBD1. J gave up 0 bases and V 7 bases, and 6 bases lay outside the gene matches. From germline, CDR1 is SQVTM and CDR2 ANQGSEA. This CDR3 contains 15 residues. CDR3 in amino acids: CSAPTGGSSYNEQFF. CDR3 bases: TGCAGCGCACCGACAGGGGGCAGCTCCTACAATGAGCAGTTCTTC.

This clone came up once. The rearrangement links TRBV5-8 to TRBJ2-1; D possibly corresponds to TRBD1 (6 bases). The CDR3 runs 16 residues. From germline, CDR1 is SGHTS and CDR2 YDEGEE. The V end lost 0 bases, the J end lost 4 bases, and 14 bases lay between the germline ends. This CDR3 reads CASSLVARGTYNEQFF. The CDR3 nucleotides read TGTGCCAGCAGCTTGGTGGCCAGGGGCACTTACAATGAGCAGTTCTTC.

V is TRBV3-1 (or the pseudogene TRBV3-2) and J is TRBJ1-4; 10 nucleotides match TRBD1. The CDR3 has 16 amino acids. Germline CDR1 LGHDT, CDR2 YNNKEL (reference sequence). Trimming took 5 bases from V and 0 from J; bases not matched to a gene: 3. Written as DNA, the CDR3 is TGTGCCAGCAGCTACGGGACAGGGGCAACTAATGAAAAACTGTTTTTT. As protein: CASSYGTGATNEKLFF.

This clone was found a few times. The chain links TRBV28 to TRBJ1-6; TRBD1 matches at 12 bases. The ends lost 11 bases at V and 10 bases at J; junction bases unmatched: 6. CDR1 MDHEN and CDR2 SYDVKM come from the germline V gene. CDR3 length: 13 residues. The CDR3 region has the DNA TGTGCCGTCCGGGACAGGGGGCGGTCACCCCTCCACTTT. Amino acids: CAVRDRGRSPLHF. Full variable domain (outside the CDR3, taken from reference TRBV28 and TRBJ1-6): DVKVTQSSRYLVKRTGEKVFLECVQDMDHENMFWYRQDPGLGLRLIYFSYDVKMKEKGDIPEGYSVSREKKERFSLILESASTNQTSMYLCAVRDRGRSPLHFGNGTRLTVT.

V gene TRBV5-5 combines with J gene TRBJ2-7; TRBD1 matches at 9 bases. CDR3 length: 13 amino acids. CDR1 and CDR2 from the germline V gene are SGHKS and YYEKEE (reference sequence). J was trimmed by 4 bases and V by 3 bases; bases with no gene match: 2. CDR3 region: CASSSGTGYEQYF. The CDR3 DNA reads TGTGCCAGCAGCTCCGGGACAGGGTACGAGCAGTACTTC.